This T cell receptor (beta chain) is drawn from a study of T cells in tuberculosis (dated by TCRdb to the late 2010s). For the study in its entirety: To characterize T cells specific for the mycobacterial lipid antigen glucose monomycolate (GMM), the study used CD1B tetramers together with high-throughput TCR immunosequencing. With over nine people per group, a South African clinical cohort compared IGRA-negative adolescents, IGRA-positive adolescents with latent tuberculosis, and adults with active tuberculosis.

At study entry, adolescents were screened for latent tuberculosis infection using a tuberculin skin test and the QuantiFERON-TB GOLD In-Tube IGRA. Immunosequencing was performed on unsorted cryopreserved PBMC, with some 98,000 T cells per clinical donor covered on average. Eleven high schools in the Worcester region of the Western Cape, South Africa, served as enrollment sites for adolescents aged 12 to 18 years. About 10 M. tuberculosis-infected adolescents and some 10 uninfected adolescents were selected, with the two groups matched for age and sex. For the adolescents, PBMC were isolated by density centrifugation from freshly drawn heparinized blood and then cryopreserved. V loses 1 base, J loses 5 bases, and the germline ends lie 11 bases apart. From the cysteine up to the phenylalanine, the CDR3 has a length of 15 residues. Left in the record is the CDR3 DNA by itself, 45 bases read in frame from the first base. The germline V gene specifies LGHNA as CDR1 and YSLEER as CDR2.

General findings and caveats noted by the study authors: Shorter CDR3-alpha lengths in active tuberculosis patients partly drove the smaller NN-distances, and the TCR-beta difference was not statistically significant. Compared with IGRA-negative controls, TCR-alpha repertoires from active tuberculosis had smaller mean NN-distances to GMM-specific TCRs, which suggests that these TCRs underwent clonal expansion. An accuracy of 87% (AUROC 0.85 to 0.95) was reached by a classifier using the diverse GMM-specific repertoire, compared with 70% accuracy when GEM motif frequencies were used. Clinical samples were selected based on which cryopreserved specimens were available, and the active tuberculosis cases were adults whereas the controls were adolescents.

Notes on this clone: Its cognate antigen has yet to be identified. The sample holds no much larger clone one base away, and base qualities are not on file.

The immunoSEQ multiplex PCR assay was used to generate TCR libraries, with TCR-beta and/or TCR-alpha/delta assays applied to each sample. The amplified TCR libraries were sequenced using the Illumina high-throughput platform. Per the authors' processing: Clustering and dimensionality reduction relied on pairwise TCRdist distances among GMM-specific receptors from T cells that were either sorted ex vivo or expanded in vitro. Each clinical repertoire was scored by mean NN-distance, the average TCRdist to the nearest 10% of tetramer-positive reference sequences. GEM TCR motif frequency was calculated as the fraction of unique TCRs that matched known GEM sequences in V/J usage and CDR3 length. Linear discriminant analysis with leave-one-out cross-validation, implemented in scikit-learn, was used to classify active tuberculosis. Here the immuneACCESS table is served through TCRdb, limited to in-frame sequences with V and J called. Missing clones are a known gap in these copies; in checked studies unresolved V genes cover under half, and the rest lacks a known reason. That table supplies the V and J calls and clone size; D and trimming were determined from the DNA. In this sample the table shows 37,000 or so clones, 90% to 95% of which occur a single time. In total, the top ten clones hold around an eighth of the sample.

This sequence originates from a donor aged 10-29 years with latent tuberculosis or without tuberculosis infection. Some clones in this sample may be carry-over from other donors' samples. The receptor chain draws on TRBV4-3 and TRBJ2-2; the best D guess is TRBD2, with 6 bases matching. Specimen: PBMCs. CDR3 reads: CASSQVWRATGELFF. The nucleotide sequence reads TGCGCCAGCAGCCAAGTGTGGAGGGCTACCGGGGAGCTGTTTTTT.